Below are 7 T cell receptor beta chains sequenced from a single sample in a study of cytomegalovirus exposure and HLA in healthy donors. In the PCR, 60 Vbeta and 13 Jbeta primers were used. Sequenced by immunoSEQ multiplex PCR; TCRdb stores in-frame clones only, minus some. Of 120,000 or so clones listed, roughly four fifths are singletons. Sequencing was done on a sample of PBMCs. The source of these receptors is a woman in her thirties or forties in good health and CMV-seronegative.

This clone was observed a few times. The chain is built from TRBV11-3 and TRBJ2-1; possible D gene TRBD2, 6 bases. The germline V and J ends were trimmed by 5 bases and 5 bases, with 13 bases remaining between them. Germline values: CDR1 SGHNT, CDR2 YENEEA. The CDR3 sequence is 14 residues long. The CDR3 spells CASSRVGTDNEQFF. The CDR3 DNA is TGTGCCAGCAGCCGTGTTGGGACTGACAATGAGCAGTTCTTC.

The J gene is TRBJ2-3, the V gene TRBV27; 14 bases align to TRBD2. CDR1 and CDR2 (germline): MNHEY, SMNVEV (reference sequence). With 5 bases clipped from V and 6 bases from J, the junction kept 4 bases outside the gene matches. The CDR3 length is 15 residues. The CDR3 is CASSGGLAGADTQYF. CDR3 in DNA: TGTGCCAGCAGTGGGGGACTAGCGGGAGCCGATACGCAGTATTTT.

This clone is a singleton in its sample. This chain links TRBV6-1 with TRBJ2-7; D remains unclear. There are 13 residues in the CDR3. The V gene's germline CDR1 is MNHNS and CDR2 SASEGT. The germline V and J ends were trimmed by 3 bases and 5 bases, with 11 bases remaining between them. CDR3 nucleotide sequence: TGTGCCAGCAGTGAGACCGGGTCCCACGAGCAGTACTTC. Protein: CASSETGSHEQYF.

The rearrangement joins TRBV5-1 to TRBJ2-3; TRBD1 aligns across 7 bases. CDR1 SGHRS and CDR2 YFSETQ come from the germline V gene. V dropped 7 bases and J dropped 4; count of bases not matched to a gene: 9. The CDR3 loop spans 14 amino acids. The CDR3, as DNA: TGCGCCAGCTCCCGTACAGGGGATCCAGATACGCAGTATTTT. Encoded protein: CASSRTGDPDTQYF.

The genes are TRBV11-2 and TRBJ2-5, with TRBD2 identical over 13 bases. Losses at the gene ends were 3 bases for V and 5 bases for J; bases not matched to a gene: 6. Germline values: CDR1 SGHAT, CDR2 FQNNGV. This CDR3 spans 16 amino acids. CDR3 DNA sequence: TGTGCCAGCAGCTTGGGACTAGCGGGGCTGGGGGAGACCCAGTACTTC. Residues: CASSLGLAGLGETQYF. Filled out from reference TRBV11-2 and TRBJ2-5, the complete variable domain reads EAGVAQSPRYKIIEKRQSVAFWCNPISGHATLYWYQQILGQGPKLLIQFQNNGVVDDSQLPKDRFSAERLKGVDSTLKIQPAKLEDSAVYLCASSLGLAGLGETQYFGPGTRLLVL.

This chain joins TRBV6-5 and TRBJ2-2, with TRBD2 as a possible D gene (5 bases). Deletions cut 2 bases from V and 13 bases from J, with 14 bases between. The CDR3 is 13 residues long. From germline, CDR1 is MNHEY and CDR2 SVGAGI. The CDR3 spells CASSYDMEEVLFF. As DNA, the CDR3 is TGTGCCAGCAGTTACGACATGGAGGAGGTGCTGTTTTTT.

The gene calls are TRBV4-2 and TRBJ2-1; 7 nucleotides agree with TRBD2. Per germline, CDR1 LGHNA and CDR2 YNFKEQ. The trim removed 4 bases at V and 6 bases at J, leaving 9 bases unmatched. CDR3 length equals 15 residues. The CDR3 DNA is TGTGCCAGCAGCCCAGGACTAGAGAGGTTCAATGAGCAGTTCTTC. Its translation is CASSPGLERFNEQFF.